The T cell receptor (beta chain) under discussion was sequenced for a study of CD8 T cells in ankylosing spondylitis. Study conclusions and caveats: Reports say disease-linked clones showed up significantly more in matched ankylosing spondylitis synovial fluid. Typical of ankylosing spondylitis blood, it appeared, was a TCR beta motif of under 10 highly homologous variants. In peripheral blood, disease-linked CD8+ clones occurred at relatively low frequencies.

Quantitative 5'-RACE with molecular barcodes produced the TCR beta libraries. TCRdb processed the 5' RACE reads anew with MiXCR; each CDR3 protein has one entry. The repertoire holds about 310,000 distinct CDR3 sequences, with less than 25% as singletons. This clonotype was recorded a few times. No antigen is known for it. This sequence was found in a female donor with ankylosing spondylitis or in good health (not recorded which). The sequenced material came from blood, either unsorted or a sorted T cell fraction (not recorded which).

CDR3 coding DNA: TGTGCCAGCAGCTCCCTCGGGGAGGGGTATGGCTACACCTTC. Its translation is CASSSLGEGYGYTF. The chain recombines TRBV6-1 with TRBJ1-2; a weak D match, TRBD1 (5 bases). The CDR3 loop spans 14 amino acids. Trimming removed 6 bases at V and 5 bases at J, with 16 bases between. Germline V CDR1 and CDR2: MNHNS, SASEGT.